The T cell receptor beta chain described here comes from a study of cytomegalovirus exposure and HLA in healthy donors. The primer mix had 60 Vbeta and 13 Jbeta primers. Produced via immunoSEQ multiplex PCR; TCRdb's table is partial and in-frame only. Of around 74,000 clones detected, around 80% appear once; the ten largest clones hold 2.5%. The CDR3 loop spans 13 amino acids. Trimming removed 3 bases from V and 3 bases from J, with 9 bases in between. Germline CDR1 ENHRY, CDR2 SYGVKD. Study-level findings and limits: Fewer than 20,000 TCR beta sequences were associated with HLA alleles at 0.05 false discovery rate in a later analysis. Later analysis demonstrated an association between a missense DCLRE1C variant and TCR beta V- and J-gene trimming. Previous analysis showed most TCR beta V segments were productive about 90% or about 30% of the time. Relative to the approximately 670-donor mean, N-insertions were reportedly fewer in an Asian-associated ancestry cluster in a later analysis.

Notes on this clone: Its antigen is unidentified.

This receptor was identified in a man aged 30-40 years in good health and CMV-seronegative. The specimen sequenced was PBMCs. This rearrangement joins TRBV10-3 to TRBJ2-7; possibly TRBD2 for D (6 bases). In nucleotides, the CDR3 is TGTGCCATCAGTGAAACGGGGGTCTACGAGCAGTACTTC. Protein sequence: CAISETGVYEQYF.